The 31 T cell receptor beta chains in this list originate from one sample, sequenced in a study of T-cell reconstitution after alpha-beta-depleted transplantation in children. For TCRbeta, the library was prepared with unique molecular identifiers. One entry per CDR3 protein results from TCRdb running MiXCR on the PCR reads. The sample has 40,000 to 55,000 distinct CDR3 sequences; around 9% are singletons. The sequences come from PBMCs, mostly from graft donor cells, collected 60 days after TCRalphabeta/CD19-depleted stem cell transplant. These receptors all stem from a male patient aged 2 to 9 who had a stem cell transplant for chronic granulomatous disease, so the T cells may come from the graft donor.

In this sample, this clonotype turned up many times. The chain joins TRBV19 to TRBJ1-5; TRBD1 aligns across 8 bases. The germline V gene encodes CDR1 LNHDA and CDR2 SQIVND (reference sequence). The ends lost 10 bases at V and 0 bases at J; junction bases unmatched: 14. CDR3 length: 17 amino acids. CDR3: CATKDRGEDYSNQPQHF. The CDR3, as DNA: TGTGCCACCAAAGACAGGGGCGAGGACTATAGCAATCAGCCCCAGCATTTT.

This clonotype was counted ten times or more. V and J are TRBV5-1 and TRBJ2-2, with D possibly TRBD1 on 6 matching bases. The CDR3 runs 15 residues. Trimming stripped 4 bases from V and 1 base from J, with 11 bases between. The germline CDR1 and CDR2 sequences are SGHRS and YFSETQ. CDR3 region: CASSPGQLNTGELFF. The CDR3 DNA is TGCGCCAGCAGCCCCGGACAGCTGAACACCGGGGAGCTGTTTTTT.

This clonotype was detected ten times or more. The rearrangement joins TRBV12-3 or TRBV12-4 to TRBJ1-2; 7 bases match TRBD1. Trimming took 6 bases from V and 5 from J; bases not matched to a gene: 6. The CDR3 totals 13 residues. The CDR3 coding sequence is TGTGCCAGCAGCATACCGGGACAGTATGGCTACACCTTC. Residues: CASSIPGQYGYTF.

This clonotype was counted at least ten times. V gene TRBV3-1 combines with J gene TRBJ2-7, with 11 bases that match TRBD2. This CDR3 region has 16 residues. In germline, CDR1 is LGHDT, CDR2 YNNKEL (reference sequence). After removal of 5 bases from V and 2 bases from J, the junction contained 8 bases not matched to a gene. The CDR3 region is CASSSSPGLAAYEQYF. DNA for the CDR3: TGTGCCAGCAGCTCCTCGCCGGGACTAGCGGCCTACGAGCAGTACTTC.

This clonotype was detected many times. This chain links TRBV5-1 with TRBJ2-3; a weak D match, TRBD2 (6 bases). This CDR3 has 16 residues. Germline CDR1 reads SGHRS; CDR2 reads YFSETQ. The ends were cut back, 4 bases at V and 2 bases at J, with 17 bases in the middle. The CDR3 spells CASSPGAGPFTDTQYF. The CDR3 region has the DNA TGCGCCAGCAGCCCCGGGGCGGGGCCCTTCACAGATACGCAGTATTTT.

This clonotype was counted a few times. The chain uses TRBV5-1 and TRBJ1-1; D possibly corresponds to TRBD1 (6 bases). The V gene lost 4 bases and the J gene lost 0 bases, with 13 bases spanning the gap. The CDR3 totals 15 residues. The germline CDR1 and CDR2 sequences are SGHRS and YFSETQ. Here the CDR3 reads CASSPIDRMNTEAFF. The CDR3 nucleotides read TGCGCCAGCAGCCCCATCGACAGGATGAACACTGAAGCTTTCTTT.

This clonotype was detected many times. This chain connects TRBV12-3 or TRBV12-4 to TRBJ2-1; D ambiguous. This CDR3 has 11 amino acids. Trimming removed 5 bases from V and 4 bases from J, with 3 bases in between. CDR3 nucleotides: TGTGCCAGCAGTCGATACAATGAGCAGTTCTTC. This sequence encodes CASSRYNEQFF.

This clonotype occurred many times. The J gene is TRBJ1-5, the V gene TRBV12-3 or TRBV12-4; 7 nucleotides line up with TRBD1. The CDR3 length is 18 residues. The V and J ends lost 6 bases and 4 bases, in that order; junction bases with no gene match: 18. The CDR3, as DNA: TGTGCCAGCAGCGCCCCGACGAATCTAGGGGGCCGAAATCAGCCCCAGCATTTT. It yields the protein CASSAPTNLGGRNQPQHF.

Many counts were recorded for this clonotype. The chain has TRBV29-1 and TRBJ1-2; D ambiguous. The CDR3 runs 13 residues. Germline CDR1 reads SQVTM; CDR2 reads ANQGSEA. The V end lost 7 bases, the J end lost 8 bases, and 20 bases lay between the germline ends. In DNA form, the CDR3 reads TGCAGCGCTAGGTTCGGGCAGGCGTCCGGCTACACCTTC. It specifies CSARFGQASGYTF.

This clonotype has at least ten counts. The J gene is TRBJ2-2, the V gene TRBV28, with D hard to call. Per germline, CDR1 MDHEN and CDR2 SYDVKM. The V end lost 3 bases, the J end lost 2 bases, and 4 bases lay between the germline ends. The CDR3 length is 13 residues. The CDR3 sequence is CASSLDNTGELFF. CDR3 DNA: TGTGCCAGCAGTTTGGATAACACCGGGGAGCTGTTTTTT.

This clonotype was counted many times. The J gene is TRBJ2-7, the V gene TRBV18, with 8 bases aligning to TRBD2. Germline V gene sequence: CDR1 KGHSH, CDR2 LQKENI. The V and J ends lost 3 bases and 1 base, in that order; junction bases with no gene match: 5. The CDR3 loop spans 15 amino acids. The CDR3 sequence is CASSPSGSPSYEQYF. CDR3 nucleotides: TGTGCCAGCTCACCCAGCGGGAGCCCTTCCTACGAGCAGTACTTC. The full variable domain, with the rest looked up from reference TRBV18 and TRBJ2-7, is NAGVMQNPRHLVRRRGQEARLRCSPMKGHSHVYWYRQLPEEGLKFMVYLQKENIIDESGMPKERFSAEFPKEGPSILRIQQVVRGDSAAYFCASSPSGSPSYEQYFGPGTRLTVT.

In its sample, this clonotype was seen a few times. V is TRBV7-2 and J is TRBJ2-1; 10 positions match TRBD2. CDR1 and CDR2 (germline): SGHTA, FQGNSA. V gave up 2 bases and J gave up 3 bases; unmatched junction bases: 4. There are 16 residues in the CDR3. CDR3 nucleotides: TGTGCCAGCAGCTTATCGAGGACTAGCGGCTACAATGAGCAGTTCTTC. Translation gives CASSLSRTSGYNEQFF.

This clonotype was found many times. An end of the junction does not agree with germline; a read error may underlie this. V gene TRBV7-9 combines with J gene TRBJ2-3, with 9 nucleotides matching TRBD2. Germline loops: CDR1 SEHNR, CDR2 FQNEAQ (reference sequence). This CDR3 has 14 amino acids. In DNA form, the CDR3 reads TGTGCCAGCAGCCTAGCGGGGAGCACAGATACGCAGTATTTT. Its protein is CASSLAGSTDTQYF.

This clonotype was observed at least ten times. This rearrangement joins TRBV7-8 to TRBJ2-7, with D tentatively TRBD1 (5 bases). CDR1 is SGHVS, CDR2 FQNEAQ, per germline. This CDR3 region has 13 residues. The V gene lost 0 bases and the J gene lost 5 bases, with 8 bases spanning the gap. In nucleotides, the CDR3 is TGTGCCAGCAGCTTAGCGCTACAGGACGAGCAGTACTTC. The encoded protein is CASSLALQDEQYF.

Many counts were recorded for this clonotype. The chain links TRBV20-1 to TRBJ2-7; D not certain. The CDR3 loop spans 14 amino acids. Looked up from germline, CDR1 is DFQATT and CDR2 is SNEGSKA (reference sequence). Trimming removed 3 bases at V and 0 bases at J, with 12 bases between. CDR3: CSASGVISSYEQYF. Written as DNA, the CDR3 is TGCAGTGCTAGTGGCGTAATAAGCTCCTACGAGCAGTACTTC.

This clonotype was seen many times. The CDR3 coding sequence is TGTGCCAGCAGCAACGACCCGGGACGAAGGTCTTCCTTC. Amino acid sequence: CASSNDPGRRSSF. The rearrangement joins TRBV21-1 to TRBJ1-2; the D call in the table, TRBD1, was not verified against the DNA. TRBV21-1 is deemed a pseudogene. The CDR3 extends over 13 amino acids.

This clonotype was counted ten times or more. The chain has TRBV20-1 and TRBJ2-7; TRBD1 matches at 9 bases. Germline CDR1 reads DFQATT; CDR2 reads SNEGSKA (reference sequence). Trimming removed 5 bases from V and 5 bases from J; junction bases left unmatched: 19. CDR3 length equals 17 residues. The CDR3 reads CSAPKYQSGTGRDEQYF. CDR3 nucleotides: TGCAGTGCTCCGAAGTATCAATCCGGGACAGGGAGAGACGAGCAGTACTTC.

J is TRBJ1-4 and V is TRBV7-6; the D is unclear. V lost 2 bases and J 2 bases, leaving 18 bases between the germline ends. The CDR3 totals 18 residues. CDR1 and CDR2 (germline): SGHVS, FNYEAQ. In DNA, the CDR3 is TGTGCCAGCAGCTTAACCTTTAACACGAAACCTACTAATGAAAAACTGTTTTTT. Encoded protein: CASSLTFNTKPTNEKLFF.

The CDR3 loop is CAGGLVYEQYF. CDR3 DNA: TGTGCCGGGGGACTAGTCTACGAGCAGTACTTC. The J gene is TRBJ2-7, the V gene TRBV30; 8 bases map to TRBD2. This CDR3 has 11 residues. Germline CDR1 and CDR2: GTSNPN and SVGIG (reference sequence). J gave up 3 bases and V 8 bases, and 3 bases lay outside the gene matches.

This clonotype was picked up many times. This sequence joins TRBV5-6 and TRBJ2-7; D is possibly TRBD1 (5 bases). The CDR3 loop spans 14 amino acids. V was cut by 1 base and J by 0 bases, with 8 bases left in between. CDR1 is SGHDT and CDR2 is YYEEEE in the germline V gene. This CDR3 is CASSLQGPSYEQYF. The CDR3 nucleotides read TGTGCCAGCAGCTTGCAGGGTCCCTCCTACGAGCAGTACTTC.

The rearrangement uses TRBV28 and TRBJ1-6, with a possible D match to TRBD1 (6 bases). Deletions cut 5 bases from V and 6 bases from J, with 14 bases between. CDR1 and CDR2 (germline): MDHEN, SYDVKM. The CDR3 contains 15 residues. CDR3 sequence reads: CASSNQGKGNSPLHF. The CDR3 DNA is TGTGCCAGCAGTAACCAGGGGAAGGGTAATTCACCCCTCCACTTT.

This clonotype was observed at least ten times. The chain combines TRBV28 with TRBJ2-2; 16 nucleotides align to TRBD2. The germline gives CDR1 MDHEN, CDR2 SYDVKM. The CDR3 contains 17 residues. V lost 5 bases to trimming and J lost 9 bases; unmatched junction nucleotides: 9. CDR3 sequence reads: CASSGPGLAGGVRELFF. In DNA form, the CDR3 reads TGTGCCAGCAGTGGACCGGGACTAGCGGGAGGGGTCAGGGAGCTGTTTTTT.

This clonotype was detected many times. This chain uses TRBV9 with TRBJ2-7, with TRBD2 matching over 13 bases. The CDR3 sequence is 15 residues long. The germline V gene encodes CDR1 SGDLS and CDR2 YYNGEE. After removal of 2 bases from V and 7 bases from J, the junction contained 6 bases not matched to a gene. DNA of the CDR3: TGTGCCAGCAGCGTCGGGACTAGCGGGATTTGGGAGCAGTACTTC. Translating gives CASSVGTSGIWEQYF. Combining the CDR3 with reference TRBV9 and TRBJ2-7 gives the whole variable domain DSGVTQTPKHLITATGQRVTLRCSPRSGDLSVYWYQQSLDQGLQFLIQYYNGEERAKGNILERFSAQQFPDLHSELNLSSLELGDSALYFCASSVGTSGIWEQYFGPGTRLTVT.

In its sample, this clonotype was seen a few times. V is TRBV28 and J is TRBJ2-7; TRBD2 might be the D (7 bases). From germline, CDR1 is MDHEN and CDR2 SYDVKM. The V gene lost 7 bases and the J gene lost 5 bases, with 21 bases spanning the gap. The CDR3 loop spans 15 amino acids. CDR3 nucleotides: TGTGCCAGCAATTTCCCAGGGGCGGGAGACGACGAGCAGTACTTC. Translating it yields CASNFPGAGDDEQYF.

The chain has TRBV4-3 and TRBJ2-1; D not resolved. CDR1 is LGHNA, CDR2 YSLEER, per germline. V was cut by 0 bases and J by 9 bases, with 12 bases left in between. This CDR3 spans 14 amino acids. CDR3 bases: TGCGCCAGCAGCCAAGAGGTCCTCTACGGTGAGCAGTTCTTC. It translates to CASSQEVLYGEQFF.

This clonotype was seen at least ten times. This CDR3 reads CASSLRDRAYNEQFF. In DNA form, the CDR3 reads TGTGCCAGCAGTTTAAGGGACAGGGCCTACAATGAGCAGTTCTTC. V is TRBV27 and J is TRBJ2-1; 9 bases fit TRBD1. The CDR3 is 15 residues long. The germline CDR1 and CDR2 sequences are MNHEY and SMNVEV (reference sequence). With 2 bases clipped from V and 2 bases from J, the junction kept 1 base outside the gene matches.

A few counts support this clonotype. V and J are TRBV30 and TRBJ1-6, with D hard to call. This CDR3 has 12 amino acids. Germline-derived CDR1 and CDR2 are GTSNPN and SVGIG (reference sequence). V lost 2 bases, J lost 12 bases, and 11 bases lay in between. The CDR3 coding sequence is TGTGCCTGGAGTCCCAACTCGAAACCCCTCCACTTT. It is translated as CAWSPNSKPLHF. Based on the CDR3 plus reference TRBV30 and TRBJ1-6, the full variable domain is SQTIHQWPATLVQPVGSPLSLECTVEGTSNPNLYWYRQAAGRGLQLLFYSVGIGQISSEVPQNLSASRPQDRQFILSSKKLLLSDSGFYLCAWSPNSKPLHFGNGTRLTVT.

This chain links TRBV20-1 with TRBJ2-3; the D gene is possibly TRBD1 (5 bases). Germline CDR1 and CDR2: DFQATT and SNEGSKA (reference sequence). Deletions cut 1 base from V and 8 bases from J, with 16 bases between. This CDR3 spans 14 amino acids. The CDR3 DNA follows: TGCAGTGCTAGAGGAAGGGGCTTCCCAGCTACGCAGTATTTT. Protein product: CSARGRGFPATQYF.

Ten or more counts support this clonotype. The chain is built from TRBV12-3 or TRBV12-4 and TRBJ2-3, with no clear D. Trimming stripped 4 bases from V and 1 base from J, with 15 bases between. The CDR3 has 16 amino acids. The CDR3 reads CASSSQGLRGTDTQYF. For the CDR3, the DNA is TGTGCCAGCAGTTCCCAAGGCCTCCGGGGCACAGATACGCAGTATTTT.

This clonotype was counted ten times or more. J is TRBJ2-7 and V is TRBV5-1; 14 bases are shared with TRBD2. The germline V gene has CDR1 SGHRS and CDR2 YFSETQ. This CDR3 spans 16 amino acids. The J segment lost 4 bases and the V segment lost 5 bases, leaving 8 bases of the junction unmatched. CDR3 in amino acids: CASRARGTSGSYEQYF. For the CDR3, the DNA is TGCGCCAGCAGGGCCCGAGGGACTAGCGGGAGTTACGAGCAGTACTTC.

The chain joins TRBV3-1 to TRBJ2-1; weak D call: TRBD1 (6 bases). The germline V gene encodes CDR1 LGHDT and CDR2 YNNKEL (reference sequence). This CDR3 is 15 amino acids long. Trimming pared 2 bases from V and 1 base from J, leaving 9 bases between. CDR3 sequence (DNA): TGTGCCAGCAGCCAAAGGGGGTTTTCCTACAATGAGCAGTTCTTC. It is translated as CASSQRGFSYNEQFF.